The 7 T cell receptor beta chains below come from one sample, sequenced in a study of cytomegalovirus exposure and HLA in healthy donors. Sequencing was performed with immunoSEQ multiplex PCR; in TCRdb, only in-frame clones are kept and a portion is missing. The data contain around 70,000 clones, about 93% of them singletons. The sample consisted of PBMCs. These receptor sequences come from a woman between 18 and 29 years old in good health and CMV-seronegative.

This clone was found once. The J gene is TRBJ1-5, the V gene TRBV19; D is undetermined. From germline, CDR1 is LNHDA and CDR2 SQIVND (reference sequence). The CDR3 is 14 residues long. The V end lost 5 bases, the J end lost 9 bases, and 17 bases lay between the germline ends. CDR3 nucleotides: TGTGCCAGTAGTCTCAGTCGACAACAACGGCCCCAGCATTTT. It is translated as CASSLSRQQRPQHF.

CDR3 sequence: CASSRVRGNEQFF. Here the CDR3 DNA reads TGTGCCAGCAGTCGAGTACGGGGCAATGAGCAGTTCTTC. The chain has TRBV27 and TRBJ2-1; D possibly corresponds to TRBD2 (5 bases). V was cut by 5 bases and J by 6 bases, with 11 bases left in between. The germline CDR1 and CDR2 sequences are MNHEY and SMNVEV (reference sequence). This CDR3 region has 13 residues.

This clone showed up just once. V and J are TRBV15 and TRBJ1-2; D unresolved. CDR1 is LNHNV and CDR2 is YYDKDF in the germline V gene (reference sequence). There are 15 residues in the CDR3. V was trimmed by 0 bases and J by 3 bases, leaving 11 bases between them. CDR3 sequence reads: CATSRDLGSDYGYTF. CDR3 DNA sequence: TGTGCCACCAGCAGAGATCTCGGGAGCGACTATGGCTACACCTTC.

CDR3 sequence: CASSLTVLSRGTQYF. CDR3 sequence (DNA): TGTGCCAGCAGCTTAACTGTACTGAGTCGAGGGACCCAGTACTTC. The chain links TRBV7-3 to TRBJ2-5; D unresolved. Germline CDR1 reads SGHTA; CDR2 reads FQGTGA. The CDR3 covers 15 residues. The V gene lost 0 bases and the J gene lost 7 bases, with 15 bases spanning the gap.

This chain connects TRBV7-2 to TRBJ1-4; D is ambiguous. The germline V gene encodes CDR1 SGHTA and CDR2 FQGNSA. The V gene lost 2 bases and the J gene lost 3 bases, with 10 bases spanning the gap. There are 15 residues in the CDR3. CDR3 nucleotides: TGTGCCAGCAGCTTATCTCGGTCGTCTAATGAAAAACTGTTTTTT. It yields the protein CASSLSRSSNEKLFF.

The chain employs TRBV29-1 and TRBJ2-1; D remains unclear. CDR1 is SQVTM, CDR2 ANQGSEA, per germline. V lost 4 bases and J lost 1, with 2 bases in between. This CDR3 has 11 amino acids. Here the CDR3 reads CSVVSYNEQFF. The CDR3 region has the DNA TGCAGCGTTGTATCCTACAATGAGCAGTTCTTC.

The rearrangement joins TRBV5-4 to TRBJ2-1; 13 positions match TRBD2. Unmatched junction bases numbered 13, after V lost 2 bases and J lost 8 bases. CDR1 and CDR2 from the germline V gene are SGHNT and YYREEE (reference sequence). The CDR3 loop spans 18 amino acids. CDR3 amino acids: CASSLKRLAGGEAYEQFF. CDR3 nucleotides: TGTGCCAGCAGCTTAAAGCGACTAGCGGGGGGCGAGGCGTATGAGCAGTTCTTC. The full variable domain, completed using reference TRBV5-4 and TRBJ2-1, is ETGVTQSPTHLIKTRGQQVTLRCSSQSGHNTVSWYQQALGQGPQFIFQYYREEENGRGNFPPRFSGLQFPNYSSELNVNALELDDSALYLCASSLKRLAGGEAYEQFFGPGTRLTVL.